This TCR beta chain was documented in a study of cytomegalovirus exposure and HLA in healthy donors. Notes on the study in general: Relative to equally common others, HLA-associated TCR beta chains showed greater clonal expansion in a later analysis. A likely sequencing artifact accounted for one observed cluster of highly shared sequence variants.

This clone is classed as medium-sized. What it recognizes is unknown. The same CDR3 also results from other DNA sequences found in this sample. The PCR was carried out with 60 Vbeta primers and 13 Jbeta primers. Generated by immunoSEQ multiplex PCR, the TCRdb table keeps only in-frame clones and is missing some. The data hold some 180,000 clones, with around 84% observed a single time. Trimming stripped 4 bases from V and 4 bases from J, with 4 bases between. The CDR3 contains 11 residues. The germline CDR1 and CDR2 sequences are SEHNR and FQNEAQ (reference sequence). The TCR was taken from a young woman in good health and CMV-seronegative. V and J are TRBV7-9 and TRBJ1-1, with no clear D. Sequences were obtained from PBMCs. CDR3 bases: TGTGCCAGCAGCTCGAGCACTGAAGCTTTCTTT. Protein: CASSSSTEAFF.